This entry lists 21 T cell receptor beta chains sequenced from one sample in a study of cytomegalovirus exposure and HLA in healthy donors listed by TCRdb under 2017. Library method: the immunoSEQ multiplex PCR assay. For the multiplex PCR, a mixture combining 60 forward primers for TCR Vbeta segments and 13 reverse primers for TCR Jbeta segments was used. TCRdb holds this immuneACCESS table with in-frame rearrangements only. Some clones are missing; in checked studies, unresolved V genes explain under half, and the rest has no known cause. Counted in this sample were tens of thousands of clones; about 65% of them appeared once. Clones ranked in the top ten supply approximately 2.2% of the sample. Source material: PBMCs. Every receptor here comes from a woman aged 25 to 39 in good health and CMV-seronegative.

This sequence joins TRBV5-1 and TRBJ1-1, with D unclear. V lost 2 bases and J lost 0, with 5 bases in between. The CDR3 sequence is 13 residues long. The V gene's germline CDR1 is SGHRS and CDR2 YFSETQ. In DNA, the CDR3 is TGCGCCAGCAGCTTAACTTTGAACACTGAAGCTTTCTTT. As protein: CASSLTLNTEAFF.

The rearrangement joins TRBV7-2 to TRBJ2-5, with 7 bases identical to TRBD2. Germline CDR1 is SGHTA and CDR2 is FQGNSA. CDR3 length equals 15 residues. V was clipped by 3 bases and J by 2 bases; unmatched bases: 6. The CDR3 reads CASSLRRGDQETQYF. As DNA, the CDR3 is TGTGCCAGCAGCTTGCGCCGGGGGGATCAAGAGACCCAGTACTTC. Complete variable domain (other parts from reference TRBV7-2 and TRBJ2-5): GAGVSQSPSNKVTEKGKDVELRCDPISGHTALYWYRQSLGQGLEFLIYFQGNSAPDKSGLPSDRFSAERTGGSVSTLTIQRTQQEDSAVYLCASSLRRGDQETQYFGPGTRLLVL.

The chain is built from TRBV25-1 and TRBJ2-1; 9 bases are a match to TRBD2. The CDR3 runs 17 residues. The junction had 9 bases not matched to a gene; V was cut back by 0 bases and J by 6 bases. Looked up from germline, CDR1 is MGHDK and CDR2 is SYGVNS. CDR3 sequence reads: CASSEYRSGGYSNEQFF. CDR3 DNA sequence: TGTGCCAGCAGTGAATATAGGAGCGGGGGGTACTCCAATGAGCAGTTCTTC.

The table lists this clone with a count of one. The rearrangement uses TRBV27 and TRBJ2-2, with 8 bases lining up with TRBD1. Germline V lookup: CDR1 MNHEY, CDR2 SMNVEV (reference sequence). The J segment lost 4 bases and the V segment lost 5 bases, leaving 6 bases of the junction unmatched. CDR3 length equals 15 residues. CDR3 residues: CASSEDRVGTGELFF. The CDR3 DNA reads TGTGCCAGCAGTGAGGACAGGGTGGGCACCGGGGAGCTGTTTTTT.

This clone appeared once. This chain joins TRBV11-2 and TRBJ2-3, with 10 bases aligning to TRBD2. Per germline, CDR1 SGHAT and CDR2 FQNNGV. The V segment lost 1 base and the J segment 3 bases; nucleotides outside the gene matches: 7. The CDR3 has 17 amino acids. CDR3 protein: CASSLGVLAGDTDTQYF. The CDR3 bases are TGTGCCAGCAGCTTAGGGGTCCTAGCGGGGGATACAGATACGCAGTATTTT.

Here the CDR3 reads CASSVYRGTISGPPFGGANVLTF. CDR3 bases: TGTGCCAGCAGCGTATATAGGGGGACAATCTCCGGGCCGCCTTTCGGTGGGGCCAACGTCCTGACTTTC. The V call is TRBV9, the J call TRBJ2-6, with D tentatively TRBD1 (6 bases). Germline CDR1 and CDR2: SGDLS and YYNGEE. The length of the CDR3 is 23 residues. V dropped 1 base and J dropped 3 bases, with 32 bases sitting between them.

This clone was recorded a few times. The chain has TRBV19 and TRBJ1-3; D is uncertain. Germline CDR1 is LNHDA and CDR2 is SQIVND (reference sequence). This CDR3 contains 15 residues. V lost 4 bases and J lost 0, with 10 bases in between. Here the CDR3 reads CASSKRQLSGNTIYF. The CDR3 DNA follows: TGTGCCAGTAGTAAGAGGCAGCTCTCTGGAAACACCATATATTTT.

V gene TRBV5-6 combines with J gene TRBJ2-7; D unresolved. V was pared by 3 bases and J by 3 bases, with 7 bases between. The length of the CDR3 is 12 residues. The germline gives CDR1 SGHDT, CDR2 YYEEEE. The CDR3 sequence: CASSWQDYEQYF. CDR3 coding DNA: TGTGCCAGCAGCTGGCAGGACTACGAGCAGTACTTC.

CDR3: CASSQSLTGYGPQHF. CDR3 DNA: TGTGCCAGCAGCCAATCGTTAACAGGTTATGGGCCCCAGCATTTT. The V and J genes are TRBV16 and TRBJ1-5; D possibly corresponds to TRBD1 (5 bases). The V gene's germline CDR1 is KGHSY and CDR2 FQNENV. The CDR3 covers 15 residues. V shed 0 bases and J shed 9 bases, with 15 bases lying between them.

This chain uses TRBV7-3 with TRBJ2-2; D may be TRBD2 (5 bases). The V gene's germline CDR1 is SGHTA and CDR2 FQGTGA. The CDR3 is made up of 14 amino acids. V dropped 0 bases and J dropped 5 bases, with 7 bases sitting between them. CDR3 in DNA: TGTGCCAGCAGCTTAACGGGCGGGACCGGGGAGCTGTTTTTT. This sequence encodes CASSLTGGTGELFF.

A single count supports this clone. This chain uses TRBV6-6 with TRBJ2-1; unclear D gene. V was pared by 2 bases and J by 4 bases, with 6 bases between. Germline CDR1 is MNHNY and CDR2 is SVGAGI (reference sequence). CDR3 length: 13 residues. The CDR3 loop is CASSYGPYNEQFF. The CDR3 coding sequence is TGTGCCAGCAGTTACGGGCCTTACAATGAGCAGTTCTTC.

This chain joins TRBV19 and TRBJ2-7; 9 bases are a match to TRBD1. V was clipped by 5 bases and J by 2 bases; unmatched bases: 7. Germline loops: CDR1 LNHDA, CDR2 SQIVND (reference sequence). The CDR3 runs to 15 residues. Here the CDR3 reads CASSWGQGLAYEQYF. DNA of the CDR3: TGTGCCAGTAGTTGGGGACAGGGCCTTGCCTACGAGCAGTACTTC.

The chain employs TRBV18 and TRBJ2-7; D is possibly TRBD1 (6 bases). The CDR3 consists of 14 residues. The V and J ends lost 3 bases and 9 bases respectively, with 18 bases between them. Germline V gene lookup returns CDR1 KGHSH and CDR2 LQKENI. The CDR3 spells CASSPGQILRGQYF. Here the CDR3 DNA reads TGTGCCAGCTCACCCGGACAGATCCTACGAGGGCAGTACTTC.

The V and J genes are TRBV5-1 and TRBJ1-3; 7 bases are shared with TRBD1. This CDR3 region has 15 residues. V shed 4 bases and J 0 bases; nucleotides not matched to a gene: 4. Germline assignment: CDR1 SGHRS and CDR2 YFSETQ. The CDR3 nucleotides are TGCGCCAGCAGCACGGACAGGAGCTCTGGAAACACCATATATTTT. Its protein product is CASSTDRSSGNTIYF.

V usage is TRBV4-2 and J usage is TRBJ2-5; D remains unclear. The CDR3 totals 18 residues. V lost 0 bases and J 0 bases, leaving 17 bases between the germline ends. Germline lookup yields CDR1 LGHNA and CDR2 YNFKEQ. The CDR3 DNA reads as TGTGCCAGCAGCCAAGATCTGGTTGTGACACAGTACCAAGAGACCCAGTACTTC. This encodes CASSQDLVVTQYQETQYF.

This sequence joins TRBV10-3 and TRBJ2-1; 14 nucleotides agree with TRBD2. From germline, CDR1 is ENHRY and CDR2 SYGVKD. The CDR3 has 16 residues. V was clipped by 8 bases and J by 7 bases; unmatched bases: 10. The CDR3 spells CAIGTSGGRARNEQFF. The CDR3 nucleotides read TGTGCCATCGGGACTAGCGGGGGAAGAGCGCGAAATGAGCAGTTCTTC.

This clone has more than one count but fewer than ten. The CDR3 loop reads CATSRVGQYNEQFF. The DNA of the CDR3 is TGTGCCACCAGCAGAGTGGGACAGTACAATGAGCAGTTCTTC. This chain joins TRBV15 and TRBJ2-1; TRBD1 aligns across 7 bases. Trimming removed 1 base from V and 4 bases from J; junction bases left unmatched: 1. The CDR3 runs 14 residues. CDR1 is LNHNV and CDR2 is YYDKDF in the germline V gene (reference sequence). Full variable domain (rest looked up from reference TRBV15 and TRBJ2-1): DAMVIQNPRYQVTQFGKPVTLSCSQTLNHNVMYWYQQKSSQAPKLLFHYYDKDFNNEADTPDNFQSRRPNTSFCFLDIRSPGLGDTAMYLCATSRVGQYNEQFFGPGTRLTVL.

This clone was observed once. This chain links TRBV6-6 with TRBJ2-5, with 10 bases identical to TRBD1. The J call may be faulty, since TRBJ2-7 better matches the DNA end. Germline CDR1 is MNHNY and CDR2 is SVGAGI (reference sequence). This CDR3 has 16 amino acids. CDR3 loop: CASSYIRTGGPYEQYF. DNA of the CDR3: TGTGCCAGCAGTTACATAAGGACAGGGGGACCCTACGAGCAGTACTTC.

This sequence joins TRBV30 and TRBJ1-4; no firm D call. The CDR3 contains 14 residues. Germline V gives CDR1 GTSNPN, CDR2 SVGIG (reference sequence). Trimming pared 2 bases from V and 6 bases from J, leaving 13 bases between. This CDR3 is CAWSRLTEYEKLFF. The CDR3 DNA follows: TGTGCCTGGAGTCGGCTTACAGAGTATGAAAAACTGTTTTTT.

The table lists this clone with a count of one. V usage is TRBV2 and J usage is TRBJ2-3; D remains ambiguous. Deletions cut 4 bases from V and 2 bases from J, with 13 bases between. Per germline, CDR1 SNHLY and CDR2 FYNNEI. The CDR3 is 15 amino acids. CDR3 sequence reads: CASSARVLSTDTQYF. In DNA, the CDR3 is TGTGCCAGCAGTGCTCGGGTCCTGTCCACAGATACGCAGTATTTT.

This chain connects TRBV29-1 to TRBJ1-1; D might be TRBD1 (6 bases). The CDR3 sequence is 15 residues long. Per the germline V gene, CDR1 is SQVTM and CDR2 is ANQGSEA. The germline V and J ends were trimmed by 7 bases and 3 bases, with 21 bases remaining between them. CDR3 sequence reads: CSAEAQGKLDTEAFF. CDR3 DNA: TGCAGCGCCGAAGCACAGGGTAAGTTGGACACTGAAGCTTTCTTT.